This record looks at one T cell receptor (beta chain) sequence and its context. Its antigen remains undetermined. Sequencing was performed on a NextSeq 550. The Human TCR Profiling Kit (MiLaboratory) was used to make UMI-labeled 5' RACE TRB cDNA libraries. The full amount of extracted RNA was used for cDNA synthesis, and the full amount of resulting cDNA was used for PCR amplification. Libraries were prepared in parallel with an identical number of PCR cycles. As for the original processing: MIGEC and MiXCR extracted about 48,000 +/- 9,800 unique UMI-labeled TRB cDNA molecules per library, requiring at least two reads per UMI. Each library averaged around 40,000 +/- 10,000 functional in-frame TRB CDR3 nucleotide clonotypes without stop codons. Diversity metrics, including normalized Shannon-Wiener and Chao1, were computed in VDJtools after downsampling to 5000 UMI-labeled TRB molecules per sample. For the central five CDR3 residues, VDJtools calculated physicochemical properties weighted by clonotype size, namely interaction energy, strength, volume and Kidera factor 4. The reads underwent TCRdb reprocessing, giving one record for each CDR3 protein sequence and no DNA. Clone size and V and J calls follow TCRdb, not the original study. The table kept for this sample lists around 140,000 distinct CDR3 sequences. Of the sample, about 0.44% is held by the ten largest clones.

This specimen belongs to a study of CXCR3-negative and CXCR3-positive naive CD8 T cells (dated by TCRdb to between 2017 and 2020). With regard to the full study: In total, about 150 million TRB reads were obtained, or roughly 1.5 +/- 0.3 million reads per library. Diversity and physicochemical repertoire analyses covered about a dozen donors pooled from two independent experiments. For the TRBV-TRBJ cluster analysis, the naive subsets came from 5 donors, while the memory cells came from 3 donors. On the study overall, not on this receptor specifically: Because CXCR3 expression was partially decreased after cryopreservation, freshly isolated PBMCs were used for most assays. Within the same donor, TRBV-TRBJ usage looked similar between naive CXCR3-negative and CXCR3-positive cells, but memory cells had distinct patterns. Both naive subsets had comparably high repertoire diversity, while memory CD8+ T cells had much lower repertoire diversity. Surface CD5, linked to self-reactivity in mice, was comparable between naive subsets; TCR interaction strength was therefore also inferred from TRB CDR3 physicochemical properties. Compared with CXCR3-negative naive cells, CXCR3-positive naive cells had TRB CDR3s with higher hydrophobicity (lower Kidera factor 4), lower energy, and higher strength and volume indices.

Each CD8+ T cell subset was flow-sorted in triplicate, and around 300,000 cells per subset were placed directly into RLT lysis buffer. To keep memory contaminants out, a stringent definition of naive CD8+ T cells was applied: CD45RO-CCR7+CD27+CD95-. Peripheral blood mononuclear cells were isolated from buffy coats using standard density gradient centrifugation. A FACSAria III was used to flow-sort naive CD8+ T cells into CXCR3-negative and CXCR3-positive populations. Total RNA was extracted from sorted cells using an RNeasy Mini Kit. Spanning cysteine to phenylalanine, the CDR3 consists of 16 amino acids. DNA is not recorded here. For CDR1 and CDR2, the germline V gene lists MNHEY and SVGEGT.

The V and J segments used are TRBV6-2 or TRBV6-3 and TRBJ2-2; TCRdb's D call, TRBD1, is unchecked because there is no DNA. Material: naive CXCR3- CD8+ T cells from blood. The cell subset or site label for this specimen denotes: CD45RO-CCR7+CD27+CD95- naive CD8+ T cells lacking CXCR3 (TNR3-). This TCR was recovered from a human donor in good health. Some clones in this sample may be carry-over from other donors' samples. The CDR3 in this case is CASSPNRGRNTGELFF.